Following are 13 T cell receptor beta chains from one sample sequenced in a study of blood T cells in healthy people across ages. A second about 7 to 12 cycle PCR used barcoded and J-beta primers. TCRdb re-called the 5' RACE reads through MiXCR, storing one row per CDR3 protein. The data hold around 1.5 million distinct CDR3 sequences, with around 42% observed a single time. Sequencing used blood. Receptor source: a woman aged 18 to 35 in good health.

This chain links TRBV6-1 with TRBJ2-1; tentatively, D is TRBD2 (6 bases). The germline V gene encodes CDR1 MNHNS and CDR2 SASEGT. V dropped 8 bases and J dropped 0 bases, with 11 bases sitting between them. The CDR3 sequence is 14 residues long. CDR3 sequence reads: CASGGESSYNEQFF. The CDR3 nucleotides read TGTGCCAGCGGAGGGGAGTCCTCCTACAATGAGCAGTTCTTC.

The chain carries TRBV7-6 and TRBJ2-7; the D gene is possibly TRBD2 (6 bases). The V gene lost 2 bases and the J gene lost 0 bases, with 17 bases spanning the gap. The CDR3 contains 17 residues. From germline, CDR1 is SGHVS and CDR2 FNYEAQ. CDR3 residues: CASSLRSSEHLSYEQYF. The CDR3, as DNA: TGTGCCAGCAGCTTAAGGTCTAGCGAACACCTCTCCTACGAGCAGTACTTC.

The count of this clonotype is one. J is TRBJ2-1 and V is TRBV5-1, with 9 nucleotides matching TRBD1. Germline V gene lookup returns CDR1 SGHRS and CDR2 YFSETQ. CDR3 length: 19 amino acids. J was trimmed by 0 bases and V by 4 bases; bases with no gene match: 14. CDR3 coding DNA: TGCGCCAGCAGCCCCAGGAGAGTCGGGACAGGGACCTCCTACAATGAGCAGTTCTTC. Its translation is CASSPRRVGTGTSYNEQFF. Supplemented by reference TRBV5-1 and TRBJ2-1, the full variable domain reads KAGVTQTPRYLIKTRGQQVTLSCSPISGHRSVSWYQQTPGQGLQFLFEYFSETQRNKGNFPGRFSGRQFSNSRSEMNVSTLELGDSALYLCASSPRRVGTGTSYNEQFFGPGTRLTVL.

The CDR3 reads CASSLDRGRRDTEAFF. DNA for the CDR3: TGCGCCAGCAGCTTGGACAGGGGGCGGCGGGACACTGAAGCTTTCTTT. The J gene is TRBJ1-1, the V gene TRBV5-1; 9 bases match TRBD1. V gave up 0 bases and J gave up 3 bases; unmatched junction bases: 6. Germline lookup yields CDR1 SGHRS and CDR2 YFSETQ. This CDR3 spans 16 amino acids.

This clonotype was detected many times. The chain uses TRBV27 and TRBJ2-7; a possible D gene is TRBD2 (5 bases). The V end lost 5 bases, the J end lost 2 bases, and 19 bases lay between the germline ends. CDR1 and CDR2 from the germline V gene are MNHEY and SMNVEV (reference sequence). The CDR3 has 16 residues. Written as DNA, the CDR3 is TGTGCCAGCAGTCACACTAGAGTCGGCTATGCCTACGAGCAGTACTTC. Amino acids: CASSHTRVGYAYEQYF.

This chain joins TRBV5-1 and TRBJ1-5, with a tentative D call TRBD1 (6 bases). CDR1 is SGHRS, CDR2 YFSETQ, per germline. CDR3 size: 15 residues. The V and J ends lost 4 bases and 2 bases respectively, with 13 bases between them. DNA of the CDR3: TGCGCCAGCAGCGCAACAGGGTTGGGCAATCAGCCCCAGCATTTT. Translating it yields CASSATGLGNQPQHF.

This chain connects TRBV20-1 to TRBJ1-2; tentatively, D is TRBD1 (5 bases). V lost 5 bases and J lost 3, with 16 bases in between. The CDR3 totals 14 residues. The germline V gene has CDR1 DFQATT and CDR2 SNEGSKA (reference sequence). In DNA, the CDR3 is TGCAGTGCTTCCCGGGGGGAAAGGGACTATGGCTACACCTTC. Translating it yields CSASRGERDYGYTF.

This clonotype showed up just a few times. The chain has TRBV5-1 and TRBJ2-1; 11 bases are shared with TRBD2. Trimming at V came to 4 bases and at J to 7 bases, leaving 4 bases not matched to a gene. Germline V CDR1 and CDR2: SGHRS, YFSETQ. CDR3 length: 14 residues. CDR3 nucleotides: TGCGCCAGCAGCACACTAGCGGGGGTAAATGAGCAGTTCTTC. Translated, it gives CASSTLAGVNEQFF.

This chain uses TRBV24-1 with TRBJ2-3, with D uncertain. V lost 7 bases and J lost 0, with 7 bases in between. Germline V lookup: CDR1 KGHDR, CDR2 SFDVKD. CDR3 length equals 13 residues. The CDR3 DNA reads as TGTGCCACCAGAAAAACTAGCACAGATACGCAGTATTTT. Encoded protein: CATRKTSTDTQYF.

V is TRBV29-1 and J is TRBJ1-2; TRBD1 might be the D (5 bases). The CDR3 is 16 residues long. Per germline, CDR1 SQVTM and CDR2 ANQGSEA. V was trimmed by 4 bases and J by 0 bases, leaving 18 bases between them. CDR3 sequence reads: CSVGNLGTASNYGYTF. As DNA, the CDR3 is TGCAGCGTTGGGAACCTCGGGACCGCCTCTAACTATGGCTACACCTTC.

V is TRBV12-5 and J is TRBJ1-5; a weak D match, TRBD1 (6 bases). Per the germline V gene, CDR1 is LGHNT and CDR2 is FRNRAP. Trimming removed 5 bases at V and 3 bases at J, with 14 bases between. The CDR3 has 15 amino acids. This CDR3 reads CASGPQGRVNQPQHF. The CDR3 DNA reads as TGTGCTAGTGGTCCCCAGGGGCGCGTCAATCAGCCCCAGCATTTT. The full variable domain, with the rest looked up from reference TRBV12-5 and TRBJ1-5, is DARVTQTPRHKVTEMGQEVTMRCQPILGHNTVFWYRQTMMQGLELLAYFRNRAPLDDSGMPKDRFSAEMPDATLATLKIQPSEPRDSAVYFCASGPQGRVNQPQHFGDGTRLSIL.

The J gene is TRBJ1-1, the V gene TRBV27; unclear D gene. CDR3 length: 13 amino acids. Germline V gives CDR1 MNHEY, CDR2 SMNVEV (reference sequence). Trimming removed 5 bases from V and 5 bases from J, with 12 bases in between. The CDR3 nucleotides read TGTGCCAGCAGTGTAAACCGGGGTACTGAAGCTTTCTTT. Residues: CASSVNRGTEAFF.

The V gene is TRBV2, the J gene TRBJ2-1, with 8 bases matching TRBD2. The V gene end was trimmed by 3 bases and the J gene end by 5 bases; junction bases not matched to a gene: 6. The CDR3 consists of 15 residues. Germline CDR1 reads SNHLY; CDR2 reads FYNNEI. This CDR3 reads CASSDMTGGNNEQFF. CDR3 DNA sequence: TGTGCCAGCAGTGACATGACGGGGGGGAACAATGAGCAGTTCTTC. The whole variable domain, remainder taken from reference TRBV2 and TRBJ2-1, is EPEVTQTPSHQVTQMGQEVILRCVPISNHLYFYWYRQILGQKVEFLVSFYNNEISEKSEIFDDQFSVERPDGSNFTLKIRSTKLEDSAMYFCASSDMTGGNNEQFFGPGTRLTVL.